Below, 19 T cell receptor beta chains from the same sample are listed, as sequenced in a study of T cell changes during pregnancy in multiple sclerosis. The data were produced by immunoSEQ multiplex PCR, yet TCRdb's version contains in-frame clones alone and is incomplete. The profile covers around 70,000 clones, with roughly 89% appearing a single time and 0.7% to 0.95% taken by the ten largest. The specimen comprised peripheral blood, sampled in the second trimester of pregnancy. These receptor sequences come from a female donor with multiple sclerosis, enrolled in a pregnancy study.

The chain links TRBV2 to TRBJ1-2, with D perhaps matching TRBD1 (5 bases). The ends were cut back, 2 bases at V and 8 bases at J, with 21 bases in the middle. This CDR3 has 16 residues. Germline CDR1 reads SNHLY; CDR2 reads FYNNEI. CDR3 in DNA: TGTGCCAGCAGTGAACCCCGTGCAGGGCGTATGGAGGGCTACACCTTC. Translated, it gives CASSEPRAGRMEGYTF.

The genes are TRBV6-5 and TRBJ1-5; a weak D match, TRBD1 (5 bases). The ends were cut back, 4 bases at V and 4 bases at J, with 8 bases in the middle. Germline V gives CDR1 MNHEY, CDR2 SVGAGI. This CDR3 contains 13 residues. The CDR3 loop reads CASSFRQNQPQHF. CDR3 bases: TGTGCCAGCAGTTTCCGACAGAATCAGCCCCAGCATTTT.

This clone showed up just once. J is TRBJ2-2 and V is TRBV11-2; TRBD2 matches 7 bases. Germline loops: CDR1 SGHAT, CDR2 FQNNGV. J lost 3 bases, V lost 2 bases, and 3 bases had no gene match. This CDR3 has 15 amino acids. The CDR3 reads CASSLKRDHTGELFF. The CDR3 nucleotides read TGTGCCAGCAGCTTAAAGCGGGATCACACCGGGGAGCTGTTTTTT.

This clone was detected once. The chain employs TRBV10-3 and TRBJ2-1; 7 nucleotides line up with TRBD2. The CDR3 covers 15 residues. Germline lookup yields CDR1 ENHRY and CDR2 SYGVKD. Trimming removed 4 bases from V and 6 bases from J; junction bases left unmatched: 9. The CDR3 DNA sequence: TGTGCCATCAGTGTCCGGGACTACACGAGCAATGAGCAGTTCTTC. Its translation: CAISVRDYTSNEQFF.

The chain joins TRBV4-1 to TRBJ1-6, with TRBD1 matching over 9 bases. Looked up from germline, CDR1 is MGHRA and CDR2 is YSYEKL. V shed 4 bases, J shed 4 bases, and the junction held 2 bases outside the gene matches. This CDR3 has 15 amino acids. The CDR3 here is CASSPTGGYNSPLHF. The CDR3 DNA sequence: TGCGCCAGCAGCCCGACAGGGGGTTATAATTCACCCCTCCACTTT.

J is TRBJ2-7 and V is TRBV7-8, with a weak D call TRBD2 (5 bases). Germline-derived CDR1 and CDR2 are SGHVS and FQNEAQ. V was clipped by 1 base and J by 2 bases, with 15 bases between them. The CDR3 length is 16 residues. The CDR3 bases are TGTGCCAGCAGCTTAGGTGGAGCACGGGGTCCCTACGAGCAGTACTTC. Its protein product is CASSLGGARGPYEQYF. The full variable domain, completed using reference TRBV7-8 and TRBJ2-7, is GAGVSQSPRYKVAKRGQDVALRCDPISGHVSLFWYQQALGQGPEFLTYFQNEAQLDKSGLPSDRFFAERPEGSVSTLKIQRTQQEDSAVYLCASSLGGARGPYEQYFGPGTRLTVT.

The chain carries TRBV19 and TRBJ1-5; a weak D match, TRBD1 (5 bases). Germline loops: CDR1 LNHDA, CDR2 SQIVND (reference sequence). The length of the CDR3 is 15 residues. The ends were cut back, 3 bases at V and 0 bases at J, with 9 bases in the middle. The CDR3 nucleotides read TGTGCCAGTAGTATTGGACACGATAGCAATCAGCCCCAGCATTTT. This codes for CASSIGHDSNQPQHF.

The rearrangement uses TRBV9 and TRBJ1-5; 9 bases match TRBD1. Per germline, CDR1 SGDLS and CDR2 YYNGEE. Trimming took 5 bases from V and 7 from J; bases not matched to a gene: 7. The CDR3 sequence is 14 residues long. The CDR3 protein is CASSGTGLRQPQHF. The CDR3 DNA reads TGTGCCAGCAGTGGGACAGGGCTGAGGCAGCCCCAGCATTTT.

The chain combines TRBV7-2 with TRBJ2-1, with TRBD2 as a possible D gene (5 bases). The CDR3 runs to 13 residues. Germline V CDR1 and CDR2: SGHTA, FQGNSA. With 3 bases removed from V and 4 bases from J, the gap between germline ends came to 7 bases. This CDR3 is CASSFRGYNEQFF. CDR3 bases: TGTGCCAGCAGCTTCAGAGGGTACAATGAGCAGTTCTTC.

This sequence joins TRBV4-3 and TRBJ1-2; possibly TRBD1 for D (5 bases). V lost 0 bases to trimming and J lost 4 bases, with 15 bases between them. Germline V gene data show CDR1 as LGHNA and CDR2 as YSLEER. The CDR3 is made up of 16 amino acids. The CDR3 coding sequence is TGCGCCAGCAGCCAAGATGCCGTGGAGACAGCCTATGGCTACACCTTC. Its protein product is CASSQDAVETAYGYTF.

This chain links TRBV7-2 with TRBJ2-7; weak D call: TRBD2 (5 bases). CDR1 is SGHTA, CDR2 FQGNSA, per germline. The CDR3 sequence is 15 residues long. With 5 bases removed from V and 5 bases from J, the gap between germline ends came to 19 bases. CDR3 amino acids: CASSIRVRTGDEQYF. CDR3 nucleotide sequence: TGTGCCAGCAGCATTCGGGTCAGGACCGGGGACGAGCAGTACTTC.

This chain uses TRBV9 with TRBJ2-1; 11 bases match TRBD2. Per the germline V gene, CDR1 is SGDLS and CDR2 is YYNGEE. The length of the CDR3 is 13 residues. J lost 9 bases, V lost 3 bases, and 2 bases had no gene match. The CDR3 DNA reads as TGTGCCAGCAGCGCCGGGACTAGCGGTGAGCAGTTCTTC. Translated: CASSAGTSGEQFF. The whole variable domain, filled in from reference TRBV9 and TRBJ2-1, reads DSGVTQTPKHLITATGQRVTLRCSPRSGDLSVYWYQQSLDQGLQFLIQYYNGEERAKGNILERFSAQQFPDLHSELNLSSLELGDSALYFCASSAGTSGEQFFGPGTRLTVL.

The V and J genes are TRBV5-4 and TRBJ2-7; 7 bases align to TRBD2. With V trimmed by 2 bases and J by 6 bases, 8 bases remained unmatched. CDR3 length equals 14 residues. The germline V gene encodes CDR1 SGHNT and CDR2 YYREEE (reference sequence). The CDR3 here is CASSLAAGFGEQYF. The CDR3 region has the DNA TGTGCCAGCAGCTTAGCAGCGGGGTTTGGCGAGCAGTACTTC.

The chain couples TRBV5-1 to TRBJ1-1, with D possibly TRBD1 on 6 matching bases. There are 14 residues in the CDR3. Germline loops: CDR1 SGHRS, CDR2 YFSETQ. Trimming removed 4 bases from V and 5 bases from J, with 15 bases in between. The DNA for the CDR3 is TGCGCCAGCAGCAGCTTGGGGGGGCGAACTGAAGCTTTCTTT. Translating it yields CASSSLGGRTEAFF.

The chain employs TRBV7-3 and TRBJ1-1; the match to TRBD1 covers 10 bases. The CDR3 is 16 amino acids. The V segment lost 4 bases and the J segment 10 bases; nucleotides outside the gene matches: 15. Germline assignment: CDR1 SGHTA and CDR2 FQGTGA. The CDR3 sequence is CASSSSRDRGRVGAFF. The CDR3 DNA is TGTGCCAGCAGCTCGAGCCGGGACAGGGGCCGCGTAGGAGCTTTCTTT. Full variable domain (rest looked up from reference TRBV7-3 and TRBJ1-1): GAGVSQTPSNKVTEKGKYVELRCDPISGHTALYWYRQSLGQGPEFLIYFQGTGAADDSGLPNDRFFAVRPEGSVSTLKIQRTERGDSAVYLCASSSSRDRGRVGAFFGQGTRLTVV.

This CDR3 is CASSPEGLNPSPLHF. CDR3 DNA: TGTGCCAGCAGCCCCGAGGGACTGAATCCTTCACCCCTCCACTTT. The chain links TRBV9 to TRBJ1-6, with a possible D match to TRBD1 (5 bases). This CDR3 is built from 15 residues. Germline V gene sequence: CDR1 SGDLS, CDR2 YYNGEE. V lost 4 bases to trimming and J lost 9 bases, with 17 bases between them.

The chain carries TRBV14 and TRBJ2-3; 8 positions agree with TRBD2. Germline assignment: CDR1 SGHDN and CDR2 FVKESK. V dropped 4 bases and J dropped 0; count of bases not matched to a gene: 12. The CDR3 is made up of 18 amino acids. The CDR3 sequence is CASSRLAGLSSSTDTQYF. The CDR3 DNA reads TGTGCCAGCAGCCGTCTAGCGGGCCTTTCCTCTAGCACAGATACGCAGTATTTT.

The chain carries TRBV9 and TRBJ2-1; 12 bases match TRBD2. Trimming took 2 bases from V and 7 from J; bases not matched to a gene: 7. Per germline, CDR1 SGDLS and CDR2 YYNGEE. This CDR3 comprises 16 residues. The CDR3 loop reads CASSVLTSGGFNEQFF. The DNA of the CDR3 is TGTGCCAGCAGCGTGCTAACTAGCGGGGGGTTTAATGAGCAGTTCTTC.

The chain has TRBV9 and TRBJ2-7, with D maybe TRBD1 (6 bases). The germline V gene has CDR1 SGDLS and CDR2 YYNGEE. The CDR3 has 15 amino acids. The ends were cut back, 2 bases at V and 2 bases at J, with 14 bases in the middle. The CDR3 sequence: CASSVVGDITYEQYF. In DNA form, the CDR3 reads TGTGCCAGCAGCGTCGTCGGGGACATCACCTACGAGCAGTACTTC.